The 5 T cell receptor beta chains below all came from one sample that was sequenced in a study of T cell repertoires in cytomegalovirus infection (dated by TCRdb to the late 2010s). The instrument given in TCRdb is Illumina HiSeq 1500. TCRdb's own reprocessing of the public reads used fastp at Q25 and MiXCR and kept productive beta chains. Each CDR3 protein gets just one entry, which takes the most common genes and DNA from the rows behind it. The sample contains 85,000 to 120,000 distinct CDR3 sequences, more than 15% of them found a single time. The top ten clones comprise around 8.2% of the sample. The sample taken for sequencing was PBMCs. The origin of the receptors is a human donor in good health (CMV status not recorded). Some clones in this sample may be carry-over from other donors' samples.

This clonotype was observed at least ten times. V is TRBV2 and J is TRBJ2-5; 11 nucleotides line up with TRBD2. This CDR3 has 15 residues. V lost 4 bases and J lost 5; bases outside the gene matches: 6. Germline CDR1 SNHLY, CDR2 FYNNEI. The CDR3 reads CASSGLAGGLETQYF. In DNA form, the CDR3 reads TGTGCCAGCAGTGGATTAGCGGGGGGGCTTGAGACCCAGTACTTC.

With respect to this clonotype: A junction boundary mismatches the germline segment, possibly from a read error. The CDR3 DNA follows: TGTGCCAGCAGTTTTGACAGAGGGACTGAAGATTTCTTT. It translates to CASSFDRGTEDFF. V usage is TRBV12-3 or TRBV12-4 and J usage is TRBJ1-1; possible D gene TRBD1, 5 bases. The CDR3 has 13 residues.

The table lists this clonotype with many counts. The rearrangement uses TRBV10-3 and TRBJ2-2; D might be TRBD1 or TRBD2, each matching 6 bases. CDR3 length equals 14 residues. Trimming took off 11 bases at V and 4 bases at J, with 17 bases between the two ends. In germline, CDR1 is ENHRY, CDR2 SYGVKD. This chain's CDR3 is CAGRGQGSTGELFF. The DNA of the CDR3 is TGTGCCGGCCGGGGGCAGGGGTCCACCGGGGAGCTGTTTTTT.

The chain uses TRBV28 and TRBJ1-1; D gene ambiguous. CDR3 length equals 14 residues. Per the germline V gene, CDR1 is MDHEN and CDR2 is SYDVKM. V dropped 3 bases and J dropped 4 bases, with 12 bases sitting between them. CDR3 loop: CASSFYWGGTEAFF. The CDR3 region has the DNA TGTGCCAGCAGTTTCTATTGGGGAGGCACTGAAGCTTTCTTT. The full variable domain, completed using reference TRBV28 and TRBJ1-1, is DVKVTQSSRYLVKRTGEKVFLECVQDMDHENMFWYRQDPGLGLRLIYFSYDVKMKEKGDIPEGYSVSREKKERFSLILESASTNQTSMYLCASSFYWGGTEAFFGQGTRLTVV.

This clonotype was detected a few times. V is TRBV20-1 and J is TRBJ2-5; TRBD2 aligns across 8 bases. The J segment lost 2 bases and the V segment lost 5 bases, leaving 7 bases of the junction unmatched. The CDR3 spans 14 residues. CDR1 and CDR2 from the germline V gene are DFQATT and SNEGSKA (reference sequence). The CDR3 region has the DNA TGCAGTGCTCACCCTAGCGGGTCGCAAGAGACCCAGTACTTC. Its translation: CSAHPSGSQETQYF.